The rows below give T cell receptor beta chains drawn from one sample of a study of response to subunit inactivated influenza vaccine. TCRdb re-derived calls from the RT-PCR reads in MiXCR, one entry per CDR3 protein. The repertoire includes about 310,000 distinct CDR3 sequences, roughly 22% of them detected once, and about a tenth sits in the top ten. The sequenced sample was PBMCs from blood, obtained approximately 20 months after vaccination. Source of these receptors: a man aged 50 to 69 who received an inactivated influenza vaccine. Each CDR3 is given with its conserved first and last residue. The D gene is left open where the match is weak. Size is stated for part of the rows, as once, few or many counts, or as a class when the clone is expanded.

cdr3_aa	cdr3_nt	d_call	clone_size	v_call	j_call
CASRIWGQDYGYTF	TGTGCCAGTAGGATATGGGGACAGGACTATGGCTACACCTTC	TRBD1	many	TRBV6-2/TRBV6-3	TRBJ1-2
CASSRTDINQPQHF	TGTGCCAGCAGCCGGACAGATATCAATCAGCCCCAGCATTTT	NA	NA	TRBV7-2	TRBJ1-5
CASSNPGLAGGPYNEQFF	TGTGCCAGCAGTAACCCGGGACTAGCGGGAGGCCCATACAATGAGCAGTTCTTC	TRBD2	NA	TRBV12-3/TRBV12-4	TRBJ2-1
CASSYSPNVDEQFF	TGTGCCAGCAGTTACTCGCCAAATGTGGATGAGCAGTTCTTC	NA	NA	TRBV6-2/TRBV6-3	TRBJ2-1
CSAAPLTSGRRVYEQYF	TGCAGTGCTGCCCCCCTTACTAGCGGGAGACGGGTCTACGAGCAGTACTTC	TRBD2	few	TRBV20-1	TRBJ2-7
CASGQSMNTEAFF	TGTGCCAGCGGACAGTCGATGAACACTGAAGCTTTCTTT	NA	few	TRBV6-2/TRBV6-3	TRBJ1-1
CSARLAGDSEQFF	TGCAGTGCTAGACTAGCGGGAGATTCTGAGCAGTTCTTC	TRBD2	NA	TRBV20-1	TRBJ2-1
CASSITGGNQPQHF	TGTGCCAGCAGCATTACGGGGGGAAATCAGCCCCAGCATTTT	NA	many	TRBV6-1	TRBJ1-5
CASSQDVQGVVAQPQHF	TGTGCCAGCAGCCAAGATGTACAGGGAGTGGTGGCTCAGCCCCAGCATTTT	NA	many	TRBV4-2	TRBJ1-5
CSVTRQGQYSYEQYF	TGCAGTGTGACCAGGCAGGGACAGTACTCCTACGAGCAGTACTTC	TRBD1	NA	TRBV20-1	TRBJ2-7
CSARDGNSQHQPQHF	TGCAGTGCTAGAGACGGGAACTCTCAACATCAGCCCCAGCATTTT	NA	NA	TRBV20-1	TRBJ1-5
CASSSKQGVGYTF	TGTGCCAGCAGCTCAAAACAGGGCGTTGGCTACACCTTC	NA	NA	TRBV7-3	TRBJ1-2
CASSLDRADQPQHF	TGTGCCAGCAGTCTCGACAGGGCGGATCAGCCCCAGCATTTT	TRBD1	many	TRBV12-3/TRBV12-4	TRBJ1-5
CASSVMTAMEGNTIYF	TGCGCCAGCAGCGTAATGACGGCAATGGAAGGAAACACCATATATTTT	NA	NA	TRBV5-1	TRBJ1-3
CATSQESYYNSPLHF	TGTGCCACCAGCCAAGAGTCCTACTATAATTCACCCCTCCACTTT	NA	NA	TRBV15	TRBJ1-6
CASSPGQGDRRELFF	TGTGCCAGCAGCCCGGGACAGGGGGACCGAAGGGAGCTGTTTTTT	TRBD1	NA	TRBV5-4	TRBJ2-2
CASSLEGGNQPQHF	TGCGCCAGCAGCTTGGAGGGGGGCAATCAGCCCCAGCATTTT	NA	many	TRBV5-1	TRBJ1-5
CASSFGGGGTSYEQYF	TGTGCCAGCAGTTTCGGGGGAGGCGGGACCTCGTACGAGCAGTACTTC	NA	once	TRBV12-3/TRBV12-4	TRBJ2-7
CAISLPGQGAPLHF	TGTGCCATCAGTCTACCGGGACAGGGAGCACCCCTCCACTTT	TRBD1	NA	TRBV10-3	TRBJ1-6
CASSQIPGQIATDTQYF	TGTGCCAGCAGCCAGATCCCGGGACAGATAGCCACAGATACGCAGTATTTT	TRBD1	few	TRBV5-5	TRBJ2-3
CASSQSQGLEKLFF	TGCGCCAGCAGCCAATCACAGGGGTTGGAAAAACTGTTTTTT	TRBD1	NA	TRBV4-3	TRBJ1-4
CASSPPDYGYTF	TGTGCCAGCTCACCACCCGACTATGGCTACACCTTC	NA	few	TRBV18	TRBJ1-2
CASSPGQGLMNTEAFF	TGTGCCAGCAGCCCTGGACAGGGCTTAATGAACACTGAAGCTTTCTTT	TRBD1	NA	TRBV4-2	TRBJ1-1
CASSQDPGADEKLFF	TGTGCCAGCAGCCAAGATCCCGGGGCGGATGAAAAACTGTTTTTT	NA	few	TRBV4-2	TRBJ1-4
CASSNHITSGNGEQFF	TGTGCCAGCAGTAATCATATTACTAGCGGGAATGGTGAGCAGTTCTTC	TRBD2	NA	TRBV9	TRBJ2-1
CASSQDAGGPLEQFF	TGCGCCAGCAGCCAAGACGCGGGAGGGCCCCTTGAGCAGTTCTTC	TRBD2	NA	TRBV4-3	TRBJ2-1
CATSREGGLGTNF	TGTGCCACCAGCAGAGAGGGGGGTTTGGGCACGAACTTC	NA	few	TRBV15	TRBJ2-7
CASSDPGFPTEAFF	TGTGCCAGCAGTGACCCGGGGTTCCCCACTGAAGCTTTCTTT	NA	NA	TRBV6-2/TRBV6-3	TRBJ1-1
CATSDRGAYNEQFF	TGTGCCACCAGTGACAGGGGAGCCTACAATGAGCAGTTCTTC	NA	NA	TRBV24-1	TRBJ2-1
CASSYNRDRIGSPLHF	TGTGCCAGCAGTTACAACCGGGACAGGATCGGTTCACCCCTCCACTTT	TRBD1	NA	TRBV27	TRBJ1-6
CSANRQQNTEAFF	TGCAGTGCTAACCGACAGCAGAACACTGAAGCTTTCTTT	NA	NA	TRBV20-1	TRBJ1-1